The 32 T cell receptor beta chains below were found in one sample sequenced in a study of cytomegalovirus exposure and HLA in healthy donors. Use of 60 Vbeta and 13 Jbeta primers characterized the PCR. Measured with immunoSEQ multiplex PCR; TCRdb has only the in-frame clones, and not every one. The sample carries about 190,000 clones, over 70% recorded once. Source material: PBMCs. These receptors were taken from a woman aged 18-30 years in good health and CMV-seronegative.

V is TRBV7-9 and J is TRBJ2-7; tentatively, D is TRBD1 (5 bases). The CDR3 is 13 residues long. Between the trimmed V and J ends, which lost 5 bases and 3 bases, there was a span of 11 bases. Germline CDR1 is SEHNR and CDR2 is FQNEAQ (reference sequence). For the CDR3, the DNA is TGTGCCAGCAGCCAGGGTTTGATCTACGAGCAGTACTTC. Its protein is CASSQGLIYEQYF. The full variable domain, its missing parts supplied by reference TRBV7-9 and TRBJ2-7, is DTGVSQNPRHKITKRGQNVTFRCDPISEHNRLYWYRQTLGQGPEFLTYFQNEAQLEKSRLLSDRFSAERPKGSFSTLEIQRTEQGDSAMYLCASSQGLIYEQYFGPGTRLTVT.

The rearrangement joins TRBV19 to TRBJ1-5; 8 bases are a match to TRBD1. CDR3 size: 16 residues. Germline CDR1 and CDR2: LNHDA and SQIVND (reference sequence). V was clipped by 4 bases and J by 4 bases; unmatched bases: 9. The CDR3 DNA follows: TGTGCCAGTAGTACCCCCACCAGGGGGCTGAATCAGCCCCAGCATTTT. This sequence encodes CASSTPTRGLNQPQHF.

V usage is TRBV2 and J usage is TRBJ1-2; tentative D call: TRBD1 (6 bases). Germline V lookup: CDR1 SNHLY, CDR2 FYNNEI. Trimming cost V 7 bases and J 6 bases, with 9 bases left between them. CDR3 length: 11 amino acids. The CDR3 loop reads CASTNRDGYTF. CDR3 DNA sequence: TGTGCCAGCACCAACAGGGATGGCTACACCTTC.

The chain employs TRBV2 and TRBJ2-2, with D possibly matching TRBD1 (6 bases). The CDR3 extends over 14 amino acids. Trimming shortened V by 5 bases and J by 1 base, and 8 bases separated the two germline ends. CDR1 and CDR2 from the germline V gene are SNHLY and FYNNEI. The CDR3 coding sequence is TGTGCCAGCAGTTGGGACATGAACACCGGGGAGCTGTTTTTT. As protein: CASSWDMNTGELFF.

The V call is TRBV9, the J call TRBJ1-4; D unclear. Per germline, CDR1 SGDLS and CDR2 YYNGEE. CDR3 size: 14 residues. Between the trimmed V and J ends, which lost 2 bases and 4 bases, there was a span of 9 bases. This chain's CDR3 is CASSVRGFNEKLFF. CDR3 coding DNA: TGTGCCAGCAGCGTTCGGGGATTTAATGAAAAACTGTTTTTT. The full variable domain, its missing parts supplied by reference TRBV9 and TRBJ1-4, is DSGVTQTPKHLITATGQRVTLRCSPRSGDLSVYWYQQSLDQGLQFLIQYYNGEERAKGNILERFSAQQFPDLHSELNLSSLELGDSALYFCASSVRGFNEKLFFGSGTQLSVL.

The sample holds a few counts of this clone. The chain uses TRBV11-2 and TRBJ2-1, with 8 bases aligning to TRBD2. The junction had 5 bases not matched to a gene; V was cut back by 1 base and J by 9 bases. The CDR3 has 14 residues. Germline CDR1 reads SGHAT; CDR2 reads FQNNGV. The CDR3, as DNA: TGTGCCAGCAGCTTAGTTGGCGGGAGGAGTGAGCAGTTCTTC. This translates into CASSLVGGRSEQFF. Variable domain in full (rest from reference TRBV11-2 and TRBJ2-1): EAGVAQSPRYKIIEKRQSVAFWCNPISGHATLYWYQQILGQGPKLLIQFQNNGVVDDSQLPKDRFSAERLKGVDSTLKIQPAKLEDSAVYLCASSLVGGRSEQFFGPGTRLTVL.

This chain links TRBV20-1 with TRBJ1-1, with unresolved D. The germline CDR1 and CDR2 sequences are DFQATT and SNEGSKA (reference sequence). V shed 4 bases and J shed 4 bases, with 7 bases lying between them. The CDR3 contains 11 residues. CDR3 bases: TGCAGTGCTATATTCGTCACTGAAGCTTTCTTT. Protein: CSAIFVTEAFF.

The rearrangement joins TRBV19 to TRBJ2-7; 9 bases line up with TRBD1. Unmatched junction bases numbered 6, after V lost 3 bases and J lost 3 bases. Germline values: CDR1 LNHDA, CDR2 SQIVND (reference sequence). The CDR3 spans 15 residues. CDR3 nucleotides: TGTGCCAGTAGTATGGCGTGGACAGGGGTCTACGAGCAGTACTTC. This gives the protein CASSMAWTGVYEQYF.

The rearrangement uses TRBV11-2 and TRBJ2-2, with D hard to call. V lost 5 bases, J lost 5 bases, and 6 bases lay in between. Germline V gives CDR1 SGHAT, CDR2 FQNNGV. CDR3 length: 12 amino acids. The CDR3 protein is CASSPSTGELFF. The CDR3 coding sequence is TGTGCCAGCAGCCCATCAACCGGGGAGCTGTTTTTT.

The rearrangement links TRBV6-6 to TRBJ1-5; D is unresolved. Trimming removed 8 bases from V and 6 bases from J, with 23 bases in between. CDR1 is MNHNY, CDR2 SVGAGI, per germline (reference sequence). This CDR3 is 16 amino acids long. This chain's CDR3 is CASHYGGEAQSQPQHF. CDR3 coding DNA: TGTGCCAGCCATTACGGCGGGGAGGCGCAAAGTCAGCCCCAGCATTTT.

The rearrangement joins TRBV7-9 to TRBJ2-2; 8 bases agree with TRBD2. Unmatched junction bases numbered 5, after V lost 1 base and J lost 7 bases. Germline V gene sequence: CDR1 SEHNR, CDR2 FQNEAQ (reference sequence). The CDR3 consists of 15 residues. CDR3 sequence (DNA): TGTGCCAGCAGCTTAGTCAGCGGGAGTGTCGGGGAGCTGTTTTTT. This translates into CASSLVSGSVGELFF.

The CDR3 is CASSLTTPGHGTDTQYF. CDR3 in DNA: TGTGCCAGCAGTCTGACGACGCCGGGACACGGCACAGATACGCAGTATTTT. This sequence joins TRBV27 and TRBJ2-3; perhaps TRBD1 as D (6 bases). The CDR3 is 17 amino acids. Between the trimmed V and J ends, which lost 5 bases and 1 base, there was a span of 19 bases. Germline loops: CDR1 MNHEY, CDR2 SMNVEV (reference sequence).

The rearrangement links TRBV6-5 to TRBJ1-4, with 9 bases that match TRBD1. From germline, CDR1 is MNHEY and CDR2 SVGAGI. With 6 bases clipped from V and 7 bases from J, the junction kept 6 bases outside the gene matches. The CDR3 has 14 amino acids. CDR3: CASRHRGQVEKLFF. CDR3 nucleotides: TGTGCCAGCAGGCACAGGGGGCAGGTTGAAAAACTGTTTTTT.

This clone was counted a few times. The chain combines TRBV5-1 with TRBJ2-5, with D possibly TRBD2 on 5 matching bases. CDR1 is SGHRS and CDR2 is YFSETQ in the germline V gene. This CDR3 contains 14 residues. V dropped 3 bases and J dropped 5 bases, with 14 bases sitting between them. This CDR3 reads CASSSDSPGETQYF. The CDR3 bases are TGCGCCAGCAGCTCGGACTCCCCCGGCGAGACCCAGTACTTC.

J is TRBJ1-1 and V is TRBV5-1, with TRBD1 as a possible D gene (5 bases). Deletions cut 4 bases from V and 7 bases from J, with 14 bases between. The CDR3 length is 13 residues. Germline values: CDR1 SGHRS, CDR2 YFSETQ. CDR3 coding DNA: TGCGCCAGCAGCCCAAGGGGCGGCGATGAAGCTTTCTTT. This gives the protein CASSPRGGDEAFF.

V is TRBV6-1 and J is TRBJ1-1; 10 bases match TRBD1. V dropped 6 bases and J dropped 5; count of bases not matched to a gene: 6. Germline CDR1 and CDR2: MNHNS and SASEGT. CDR3 length: 14 residues. For the CDR3, the DNA is TGTGCCAGCAGAGAGGACAGGGGGGAAACTGAAGCTTTCTTT. This codes for CASREDRGETEAFF.

This chain connects TRBV10-1 to TRBJ2-1; TRBD2 matches at 8 bases. The germline V gene has CDR1 WNHNN and CDR2 SYGVQD (reference sequence). V was clipped by 3 bases and J by 6 bases; unmatched bases: 16. The CDR3 length is 18 residues. The CDR3 reads CASSDLRILAGPPNEQFF. CDR3 bases: TGCGCCAGCAGTGACCTTCGAATCCTAGCGGGCCCCCCCAATGAGCAGTTCTTC.

This chain links TRBV6-1 with TRBJ1-6; 9 nucleotides agree with TRBD1. J gave up 7 bases and V 4 bases, and 8 bases lay outside the gene matches. This CDR3 region has 16 residues. Germline lookup yields CDR1 MNHNS and CDR2 SASEGT. CDR3 bases: TGTGCCAGCAGTGGGGGACAGGGAACTCTGAATTCACCCCTCCACTTT. As protein: CASSGGQGTLNSPLHF.

V usage is TRBV25-1 and J usage is TRBJ1-1; 7 bases match TRBD1. Germline V CDR1 and CDR2: MGHDK, SYGVNS. The CDR3 runs 17 residues. The junction had 11 bases not matched to a gene; V was cut back by 4 bases and J by 0 bases. The CDR3 reads CASSGGTALFMNTEAFF. CDR3 nucleotide sequence: TGTGCCAGCAGTGGCGGGACAGCCTTATTCATGAACACTGAAGCTTTCTTT.

The V and J genes are TRBV27 and TRBJ1-4, with TRBD1 identical over 11 bases. With 6 bases clipped from V and 7 bases from J, the junction kept 7 bases outside the gene matches. The CDR3 runs 15 residues. Germline-derived CDR1 and CDR2 are MNHEY and SMNVEV (reference sequence). CDR3 region: CASRSAGTGGEKLFF. For the CDR3, the DNA is TGTGCCAGCAGGTCGGCCGGGACAGGGGGTGAAAAACTGTTTTTT.

J is TRBJ1-2 and V is TRBV10-1; the D is unclear. V was cut by 2 bases and J by 5 bases, with 15 bases left in between. Germline V gives CDR1 WNHNN, CDR2 SYGVQD (reference sequence). The CDR3 spans 15 residues. The CDR3: CASSERQRAAYGYTF. The CDR3 DNA reads TGCGCCAGCAGTGAGAGGCAGCGAGCAGCTTATGGCTACACCTTC.

J is TRBJ2-6 and V is TRBV4-2; a weak D match, TRBD1 (5 bases). Trimming shortened V by 1 base and J by 0 bases, and 16 bases separated the two germline ends. There are 19 residues in the CDR3. The germline CDR1 and CDR2 sequences are LGHNA and YNFKEQ. For the CDR3, the DNA is TGTGCCAGCAGCCAAGGAACTGGACACCTCACCTCTGGGGCCAACGTCCTGACTTTC. Encoded protein: CASSQGTGHLTSGANVLTF.

The DNA of the CDR3 is TGTGCCAGTAGTACCTCGATCCAACAGGCCCAGTACTTC. Protein: CASSTSIQQAQYF. The rearrangement joins TRBV19 to TRBJ2-7; TRBD1 is a possible D gene (5 bases). The germline V gene has CDR1 LNHDA and CDR2 SQIVND (reference sequence). The CDR3 has 13 amino acids. V was trimmed by 4 bases and J by 10 bases, leaving 17 bases between them.

This chain joins TRBV5-8 and TRBJ1-6; the D gene is possibly TRBD1 (5 bases). The CDR3 covers 17 residues. Germline-derived CDR1 and CDR2 are SGHTS and YDEGEE. V was trimmed by 3 bases and J by 3 bases, leaving 16 bases between them. DNA for the CDR3: TGTGCCAGCAGCTCGAACCTGACAGTCTTCTATAATTCACCCCTCCACTTT. This translates into CASSSNLTVFYNSPLHF. Full variable domain (rest looked up from reference TRBV5-8 and TRBJ1-6): EAGVTQSPTHLIKTRGQQATLRCSPISGHTSVYWYQQALGLGLQFLLWYDEGEERNRGNFPPRFSGRQFPNYSSELNVNALELEDSALYLCASSSNLTVFYNSPLHFGNGTRLTVT.

The chain recombines TRBV4-2 with TRBJ2-7, with D maybe TRBD2 (7 bases). V lost 1 base, J lost 1 base, and 11 bases lay in between. In germline, CDR1 is LGHNA, CDR2 YNFKEQ. This CDR3 has 15 residues. Here the CDR3 reads CASSQGRGPSYEQYF. DNA for the CDR3: TGTGCCAGCAGCCAAGGGCGGGGGCCTTCCTACGAGCAGTACTTC.

The rearrangement links TRBV5-1 to TRBJ2-5; the match to TRBD2 covers 9 bases. CDR1 and CDR2 from the germline V gene are SGHRS and YFSETQ. CDR3 length: 16 residues. Unmatched junction bases numbered 11, after V lost 3 bases and J lost 5 bases. The CDR3 DNA is TGCGCCAGCAGCTCCCCGGGAGCGGGAGGACGGGAGACCCAGTACTTC. Amino acids: CASSSPGAGGRETQYF.

V is TRBV7-9 and J is TRBJ2-3; maybe TRBD2 (6 bases). This CDR3 comprises 16 residues. Trimming stripped 6 bases from V and 2 bases from J, with 18 bases between. Germline CDR1 and CDR2: SEHNR and FQNEAQ (reference sequence). Here the CDR3 reads CASSRDFRFFTDTQYF. Written as DNA, the CDR3 is TGTGCCAGCAGTCGGGACTTTCGATTCTTCACAGATACGCAGTATTTT.

This clone was seen only a few times. The CDR3 nucleotides are TGTGCCAGCAGTCCTGACAGGGCGGAAAAACTGTTTTTT. Translation gives CASSPDRAEKLFF. The genes are TRBV2 and TRBJ1-4, with 7 bases aligning to TRBD1. The CDR3 spans 13 residues. The V segment lost 5 bases and the J segment 8 bases; nucleotides outside the gene matches: 5. The germline V gene encodes CDR1 SNHLY and CDR2 FYNNEI. Using reference TRBV2 and TRBJ1-4 for the parts outside the CDR3, the full variable domain is EPEVTQTPSHQVTQMGQEVILRCVPISNHLYFYWYRQILGQKVEFLVSFYNNEISEKSEIFDDQFSVERPDGSNFTLKIRSTKLEDSAMYFCASSPDRAEKLFFGSGTQLSVL.

This clone came up a few times. This sequence joins TRBV6-1 and TRBJ1-2; 7 nucleotides line up with TRBD1. Germline V gene lookup returns CDR1 MNHNS and CDR2 SASEGT. The J segment lost 3 bases and the V segment lost 7 bases, leaving 8 bases of the junction unmatched. The CDR3 spans 14 residues. The CDR3 DNA reads TGTGCCAGCAAAAAGGGGGCGGTAGACTATGGCTACACCTTC. Its protein product is CASKKGAVDYGYTF.

V gene TRBV9 combines with J gene TRBJ2-1, with TRBD2 as a possible D gene (5 bases). Germline CDR1 reads SGDLS; CDR2 reads YYNGEE. This CDR3 region has 16 residues. V was shortened by 0 bases and J by 4 bases, with 14 bases between the two germline ends. The CDR3, as DNA: TGTGCCAGCAGCGTAGCCGCGGGTAGCGCGTACAATGAGCAGTTCTTC. It is translated as CASSVAAGSAYNEQFF.

This sequence joins TRBV5-1 and TRBJ2-3; D is undetermined. Trimming cost V 0 bases and J 3 bases, with 11 bases left between them. Germline lookup yields CDR1 SGHRS and CDR2 YFSETQ. The CDR3 is made up of 15 amino acids. CDR3 DNA: TGCGCCAGCAGCTTGGTTCTGGCGGAAACAGATACGCAGTATTTT. Translating it yields CASSLVLAETDTQYF.

This clone came up a few times. This chain uses TRBV7-3 with TRBJ1-1, with a tentative D call TRBD1 (5 bases). This CDR3 contains 14 residues. CDR1 and CDR2 from the germline V gene are SGHTA and FQGTGA. Trimming left V 5 bases short and J 6 bases short, with 16 bases between. The CDR3: CASSMGREAAEAFF. CDR3 bases: TGTGCCAGCAGCATGGGACGGGAGGCTGCTGAAGCTTTCTTT. The whole variable domain, remainder taken from reference TRBV7-3 and TRBJ1-1, is GAGVSQTPSNKVTEKGKYVELRCDPISGHTALYWYRQSLGQGPEFLIYFQGTGAADDSGLPNDRFFAVRPEGSVSTLKIQRTERGDSAVYLCASSMGREAAEAFFGQGTRLTVV.